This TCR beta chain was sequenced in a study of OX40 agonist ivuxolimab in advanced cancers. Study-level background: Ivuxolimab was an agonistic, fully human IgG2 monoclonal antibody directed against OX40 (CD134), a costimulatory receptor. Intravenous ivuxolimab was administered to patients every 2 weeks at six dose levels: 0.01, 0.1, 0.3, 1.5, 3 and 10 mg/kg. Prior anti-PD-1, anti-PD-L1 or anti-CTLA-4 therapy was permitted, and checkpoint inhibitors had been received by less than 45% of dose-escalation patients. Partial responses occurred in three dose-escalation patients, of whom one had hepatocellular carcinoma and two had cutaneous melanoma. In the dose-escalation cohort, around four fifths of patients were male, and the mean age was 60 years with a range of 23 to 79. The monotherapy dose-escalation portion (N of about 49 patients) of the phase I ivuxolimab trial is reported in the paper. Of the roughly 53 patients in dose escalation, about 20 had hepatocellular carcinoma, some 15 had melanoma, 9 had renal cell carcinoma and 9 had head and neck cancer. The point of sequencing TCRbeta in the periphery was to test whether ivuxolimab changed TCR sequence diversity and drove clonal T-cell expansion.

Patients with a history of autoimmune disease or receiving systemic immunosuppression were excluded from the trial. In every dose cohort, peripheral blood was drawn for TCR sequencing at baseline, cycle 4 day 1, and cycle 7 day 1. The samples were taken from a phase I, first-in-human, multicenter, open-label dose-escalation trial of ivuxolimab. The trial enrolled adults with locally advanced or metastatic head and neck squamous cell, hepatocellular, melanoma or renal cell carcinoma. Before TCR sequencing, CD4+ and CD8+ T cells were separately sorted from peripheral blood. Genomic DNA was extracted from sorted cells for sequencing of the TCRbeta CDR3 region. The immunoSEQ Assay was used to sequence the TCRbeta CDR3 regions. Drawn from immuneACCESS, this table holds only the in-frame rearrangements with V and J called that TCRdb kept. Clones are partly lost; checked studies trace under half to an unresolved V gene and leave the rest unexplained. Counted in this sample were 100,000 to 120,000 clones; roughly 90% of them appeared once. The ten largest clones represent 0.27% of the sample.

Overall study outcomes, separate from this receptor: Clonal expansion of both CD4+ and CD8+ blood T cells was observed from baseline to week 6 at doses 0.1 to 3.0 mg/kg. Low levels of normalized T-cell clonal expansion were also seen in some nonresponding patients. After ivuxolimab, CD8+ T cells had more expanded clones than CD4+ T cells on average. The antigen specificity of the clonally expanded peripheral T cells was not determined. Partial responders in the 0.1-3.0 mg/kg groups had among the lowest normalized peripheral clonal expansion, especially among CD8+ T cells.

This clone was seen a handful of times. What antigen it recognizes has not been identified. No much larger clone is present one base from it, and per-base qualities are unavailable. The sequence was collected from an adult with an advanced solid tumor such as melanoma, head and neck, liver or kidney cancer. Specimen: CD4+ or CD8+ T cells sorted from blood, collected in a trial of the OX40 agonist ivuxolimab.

The DNA sequence reads TGTGCCTGGACTCCACGGGACAGGTGGAATTCACCCCTCCACTTT. It is translated as CAWTPRDRWNSPLHF. The V gene is TRBV30 and the J gene is TRBJ1-6; 8 bases in between match TRBD1. The CDR3 sequence holds 15 residues, the cysteine and phenylalanine included. The read is trimmed to its CDR3 DNA, 45 bases read in frame from base 1. Clipping removes 4 bases from V and 7 bases from J, with 9 as the unmatched junction base count. In the germline V gene (reference sequence), CDR1 corresponds to GTSNPN and CDR2 to SVGIG.